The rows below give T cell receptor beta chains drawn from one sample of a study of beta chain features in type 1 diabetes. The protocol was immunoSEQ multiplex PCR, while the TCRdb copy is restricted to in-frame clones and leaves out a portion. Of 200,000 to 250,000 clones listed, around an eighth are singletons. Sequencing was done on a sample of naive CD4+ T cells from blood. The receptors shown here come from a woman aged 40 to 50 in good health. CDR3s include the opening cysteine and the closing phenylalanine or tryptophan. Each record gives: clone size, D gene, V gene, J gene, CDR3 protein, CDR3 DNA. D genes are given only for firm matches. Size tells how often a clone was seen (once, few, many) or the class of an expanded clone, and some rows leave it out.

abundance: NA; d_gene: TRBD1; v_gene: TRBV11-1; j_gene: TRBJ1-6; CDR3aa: CASSLRDGQAPLHF; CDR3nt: TGTGCCAGCAGCCTCCGGGACGGACAGGCACCCCTCCACTTT
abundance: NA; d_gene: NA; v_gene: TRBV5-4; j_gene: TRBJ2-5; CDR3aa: CASSLGGRETQYF; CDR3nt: TGTGCCAGCAGCTTGGGCGGGCGAGAGACCCAGTACTTC
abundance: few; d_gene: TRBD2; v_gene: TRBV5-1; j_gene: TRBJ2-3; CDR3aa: CASSFPSLAGGDTQYF; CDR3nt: TGCGCCAGCAGCTTCCCAAGCCTAGCGGGGGGAGATACGCAGTATTTT
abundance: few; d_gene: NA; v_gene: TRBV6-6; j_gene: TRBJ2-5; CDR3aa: CASSYSEGTQYF; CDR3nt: TGTGCCAGCAGTTACAGTGAGGGGACCCAGTACTTC
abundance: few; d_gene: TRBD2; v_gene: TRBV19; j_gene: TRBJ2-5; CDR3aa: CASSSGWAGDQETQYF; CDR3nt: TGTGCCAGTAGCAGTGGGTGGGCGGGGGACCAAGAGACCCAGTACTTC
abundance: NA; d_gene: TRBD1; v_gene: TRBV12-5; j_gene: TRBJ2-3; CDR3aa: CASGTGQGGTDTQYF; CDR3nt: TGTGCTAGTGGCACCGGACAGGGTGGCACAGATACGCAGTATTTT
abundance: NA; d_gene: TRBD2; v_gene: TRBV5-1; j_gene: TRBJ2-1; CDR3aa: CASSADLLSGGAGEQFF; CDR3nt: TGCGCCAGCAGCGCAGACTTGCTTAGCGGGGGGGCAGGTGAGCAGTTCTTC
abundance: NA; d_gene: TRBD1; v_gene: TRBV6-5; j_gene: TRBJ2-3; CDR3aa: CASRPQGDTQYF; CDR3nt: TGTGCCAGCAGACCACAGGGGGATACGCAGTATTTT
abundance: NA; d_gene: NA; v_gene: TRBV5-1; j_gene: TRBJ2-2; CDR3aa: CASNREGIGELFF; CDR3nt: TGCGCCAGCAACAGGGAGGGAATCGGGGAGCTGTTTTTT
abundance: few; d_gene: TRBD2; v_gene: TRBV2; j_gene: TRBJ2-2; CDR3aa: CASSAQRGGLAGELFF; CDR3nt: TGTGCCAGCAGTGCTCAGCGGGGGGGGCTCGCGGGGGAGCTGTTTTTT
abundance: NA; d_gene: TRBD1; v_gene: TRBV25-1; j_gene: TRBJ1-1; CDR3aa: CASSTHRGHTEAFF; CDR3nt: TGTGCCAGCAGTACGCACAGGGGCCACACTGAAGCTTTCTTT
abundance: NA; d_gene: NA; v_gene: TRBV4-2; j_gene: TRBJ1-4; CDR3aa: CASSQAGNGGEKLFF; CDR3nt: TGTGCCAGCAGCCAAGCCGGAAACGGAGGGGAAAAACTGTTTTTT
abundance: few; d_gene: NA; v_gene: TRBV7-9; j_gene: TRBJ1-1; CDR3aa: CASSLRQATAFF; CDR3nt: TGTGCCAGCAGCTTAAGACAGGCGACAGCTTTCTTT
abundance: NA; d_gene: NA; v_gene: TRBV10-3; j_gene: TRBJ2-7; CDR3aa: CAIREHVNYEQYF; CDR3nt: TGTGCCATCCGGGAACACGTGAACTACGAGCAGTACTTC
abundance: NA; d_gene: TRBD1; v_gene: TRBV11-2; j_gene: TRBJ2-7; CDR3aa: CASSFVTGNDEQYF; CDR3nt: TGTGCCAGCAGCTTCGTGACAGGGAACGACGAGCAGTACTTC
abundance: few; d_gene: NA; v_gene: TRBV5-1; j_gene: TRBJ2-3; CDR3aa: CASSLDRDTDTQYF; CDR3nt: TGCGCCAGCAGCTTGGACAGAGACACAGATACGCAGTATTTT
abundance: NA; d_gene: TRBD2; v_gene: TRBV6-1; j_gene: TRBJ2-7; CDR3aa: CASMRTSGGREQYF; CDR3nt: TGTGCCAGCATGAGAACTAGCGGGGGCCGCGAGCAGTACTTC